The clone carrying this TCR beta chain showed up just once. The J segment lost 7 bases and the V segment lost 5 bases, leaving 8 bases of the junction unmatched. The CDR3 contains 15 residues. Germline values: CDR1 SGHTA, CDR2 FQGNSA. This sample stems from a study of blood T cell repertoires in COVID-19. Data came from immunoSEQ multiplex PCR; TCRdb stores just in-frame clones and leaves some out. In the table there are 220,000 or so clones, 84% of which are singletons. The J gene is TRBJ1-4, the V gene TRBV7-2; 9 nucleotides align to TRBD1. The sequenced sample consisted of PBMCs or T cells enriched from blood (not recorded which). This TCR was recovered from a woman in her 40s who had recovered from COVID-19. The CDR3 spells CASSPDRGFSEKLFF. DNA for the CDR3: TGTGCCAGCAGCCCTGACAGGGGGTTTAGTGAAAAACTGTTTTTT.